Reported below is one T cell receptor (beta chain). Its antigen is undetermined. These data originate in a study of post-analysis software for immune sequencing data. Unique molecular identifiers were present in the TCR beta cDNA libraries. A single record per CDR3 protein comes from TCRdb applying MiXCR to the PCR reads. This table holds about 770,000 distinct CDR3 sequences, about 43% found once. General study findings and limits: By F measure, samples from a shared preparation batch strongly co-clustered. Included in a set of five TRBV segments more frequent in patients than controls were TRBV5-6, TRBV5-1 and TRBV20-1.

Germline V gives CDR1 DFQATT, CDR2 SNEGSKA (reference sequence). The CDR3 covers 11 residues. V was clipped by 4 bases and J by 7 bases, with 10 bases between them. This chain uses TRBV20-1 with TRBJ1-2, with D possibly being TRBD1 (6 bases). Sequenced: blood. The source is a girl aged 10 to 17 with multiple sclerosis. In DNA form, the CDR3 reads TGCAGTGCTACAGGGGCAGGTGGCTACACCTTC. Residues: CSATGAGGYTF.